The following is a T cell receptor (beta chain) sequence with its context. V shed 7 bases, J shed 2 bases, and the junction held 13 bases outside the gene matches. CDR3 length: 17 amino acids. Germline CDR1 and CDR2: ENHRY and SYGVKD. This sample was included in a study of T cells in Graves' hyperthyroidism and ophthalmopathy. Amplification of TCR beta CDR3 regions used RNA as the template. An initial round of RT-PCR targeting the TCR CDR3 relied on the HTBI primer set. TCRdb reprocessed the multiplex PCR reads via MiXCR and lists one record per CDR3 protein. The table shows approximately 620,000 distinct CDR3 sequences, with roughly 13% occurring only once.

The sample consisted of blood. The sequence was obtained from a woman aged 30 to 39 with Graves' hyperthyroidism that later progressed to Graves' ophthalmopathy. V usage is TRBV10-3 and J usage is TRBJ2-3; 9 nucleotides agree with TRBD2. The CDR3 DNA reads TGTGCCATCAAAGCTAGCGGGGTCCTTACCGACACAGATACGCAGTATTTT. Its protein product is CAIKASGVLTDTDTQYF.